Sequencing of this T cell receptor (beta chain) was carried out in a study of radiotherapy plus CTLA-4 blockade in lung cancer. Study-wide context: The study recorded objective responses in about 20% of patients and disease control in 31%. Whole-study findings and limits: Among reported predictors of response, early blood T cell clone dynamics with interferon-beta performed best. Tumor-derived TCR clones expanded in blood after radiotherapy plus ipilimumab.

Germline loops: CDR1 SGHRS, CDR2 YFSETQ. The V gene lost 3 bases and the J gene lost 1 base, with 7 bases spanning the gap. The CDR3 spans 14 residues. Patients had chemo-refractory metastatic non-small-cell lung cancer and received focal radiation plus CTLA-4 blockade that used ipilimumab. TCRdb's table, derived via immunoSEQ multiplex PCR, lists solely in-frame clones and lacks some. The sample consists of tens of thousands of clones, around 83% of them appearing once. On this clone itself: The antigen is not known.

The V call is TRBV5-1, the J call TRBJ2-2, with D uncertain. The starting material was peripheral blood, obtained from a patient treated with radiotherapy plus ipilimumab. This receptor was taken from a human donor with non-small cell lung cancer who had stable disease on radiotherapy plus ipilimumab. CDR3 sequence reads: CASSYNRNTGELFF. CDR3 DNA: TGCGCCAGCAGCTATAACAGGAACACCGGGGAGCTGTTTTTT.